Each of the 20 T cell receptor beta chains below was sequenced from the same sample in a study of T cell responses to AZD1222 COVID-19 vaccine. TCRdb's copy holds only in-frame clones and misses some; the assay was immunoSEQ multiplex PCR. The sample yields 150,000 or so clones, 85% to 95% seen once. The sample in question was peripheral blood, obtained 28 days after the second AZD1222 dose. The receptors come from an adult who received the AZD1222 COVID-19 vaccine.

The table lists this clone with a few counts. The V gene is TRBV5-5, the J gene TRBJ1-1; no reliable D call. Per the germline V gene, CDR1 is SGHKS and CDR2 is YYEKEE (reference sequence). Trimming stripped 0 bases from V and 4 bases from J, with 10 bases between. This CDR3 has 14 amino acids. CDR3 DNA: TGTGCCAGCAGCTTGGCGACCTTAGGCACTGAAGCTTTCTTT. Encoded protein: CASSLATLGTEAFF.

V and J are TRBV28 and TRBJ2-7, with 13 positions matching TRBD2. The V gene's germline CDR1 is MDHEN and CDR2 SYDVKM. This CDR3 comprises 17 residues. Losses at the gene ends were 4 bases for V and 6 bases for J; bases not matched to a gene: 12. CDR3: CASSSSGLAGVRSEQYF. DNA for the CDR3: TGTGCCAGCAGTTCCTCAGGACTAGCGGGAGTAAGGAGCGAGCAGTACTTC.

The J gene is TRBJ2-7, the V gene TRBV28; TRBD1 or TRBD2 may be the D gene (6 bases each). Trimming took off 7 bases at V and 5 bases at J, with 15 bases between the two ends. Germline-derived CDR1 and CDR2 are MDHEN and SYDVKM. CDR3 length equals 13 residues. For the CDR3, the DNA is TGTGCCAGCATAAACCCGGGGGCTGACGAGCAGTACTTC. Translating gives CASINPGADEQYF.

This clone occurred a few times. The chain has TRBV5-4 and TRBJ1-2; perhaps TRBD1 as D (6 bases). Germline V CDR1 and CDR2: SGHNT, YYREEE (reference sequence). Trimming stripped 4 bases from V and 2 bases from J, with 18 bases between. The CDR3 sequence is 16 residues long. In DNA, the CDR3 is TGTGCCAGCAGCACGGTGACAGGCCGACAAAACTATGGCTACACCTTC. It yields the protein CASSTVTGRQNYGYTF.

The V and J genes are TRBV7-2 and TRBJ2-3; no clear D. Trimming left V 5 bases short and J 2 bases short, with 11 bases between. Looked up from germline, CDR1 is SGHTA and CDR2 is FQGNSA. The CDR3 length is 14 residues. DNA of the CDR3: TGTGCCAGCAGCCCGATAGAGATCACAGATACGCAGTATTTT. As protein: CASSPIEITDTQYF.

The chain's CDR3 is CATSDLAGPQHF. CDR3 in DNA: TGTGCCACCAGTGACCTTGCGGGGCCCCAGCATTTT. The rearrangement uses TRBV24-1 and TRBJ1-5; D unresolved. Germline V gives CDR1 KGHDR, CDR2 SFDVKD. Trimming left V 4 bases short and J 9 bases short, with 9 bases between. This CDR3 is 12 amino acids long.

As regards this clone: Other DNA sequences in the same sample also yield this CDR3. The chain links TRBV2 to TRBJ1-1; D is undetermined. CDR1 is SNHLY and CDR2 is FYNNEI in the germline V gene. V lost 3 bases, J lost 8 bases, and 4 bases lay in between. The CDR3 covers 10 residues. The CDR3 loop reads CASSDREAFF. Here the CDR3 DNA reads TGTGCCAGCAGTGACAGAGAAGCTTTCTTT.

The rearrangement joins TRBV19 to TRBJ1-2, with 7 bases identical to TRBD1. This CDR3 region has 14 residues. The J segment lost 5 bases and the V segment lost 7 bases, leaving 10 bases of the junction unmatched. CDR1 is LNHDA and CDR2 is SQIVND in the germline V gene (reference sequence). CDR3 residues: CASTVWQGQYGYTF. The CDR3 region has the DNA TGTGCCAGTACGGTGTGGCAGGGACAGTATGGCTACACCTTC.

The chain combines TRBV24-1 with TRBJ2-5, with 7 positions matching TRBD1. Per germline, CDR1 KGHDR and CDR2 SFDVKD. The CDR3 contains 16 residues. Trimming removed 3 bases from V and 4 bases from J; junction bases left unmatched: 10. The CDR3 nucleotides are TGTGCCACCAGTGATGCCCAGACAGGGTCAATAGAGACCCAGTACTTC. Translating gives CATSDAQTGSIETQYF.

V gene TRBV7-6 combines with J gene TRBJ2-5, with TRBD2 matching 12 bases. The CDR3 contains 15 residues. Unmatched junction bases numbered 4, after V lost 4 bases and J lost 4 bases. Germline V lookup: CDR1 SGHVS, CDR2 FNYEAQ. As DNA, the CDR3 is TGTGCCAGCAGCTCGACTAGCGGGAGTCTAGAGACCCAGTACTTC. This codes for CASSSTSGSLETQYF.

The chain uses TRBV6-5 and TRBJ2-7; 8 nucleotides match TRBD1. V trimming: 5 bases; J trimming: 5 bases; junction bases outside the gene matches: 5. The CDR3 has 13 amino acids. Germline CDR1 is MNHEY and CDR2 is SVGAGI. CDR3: CASSRQGLHEQYF. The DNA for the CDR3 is TGTGCCAGCAGTCGACAGGGGTTGCACGAGCAGTACTTC.

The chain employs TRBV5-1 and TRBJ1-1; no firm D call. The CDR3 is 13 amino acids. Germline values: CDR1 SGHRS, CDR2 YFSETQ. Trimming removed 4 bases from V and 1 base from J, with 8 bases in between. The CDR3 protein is CASSIGPNTEAFF. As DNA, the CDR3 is TGCGCCAGCAGCATCGGACCGAACACTGAAGCTTTCTTT.

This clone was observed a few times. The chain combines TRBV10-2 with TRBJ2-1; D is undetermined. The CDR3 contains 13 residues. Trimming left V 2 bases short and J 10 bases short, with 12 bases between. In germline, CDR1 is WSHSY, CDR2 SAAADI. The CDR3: CASSEMRIGEQFF. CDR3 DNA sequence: TGCGCCAGCAGTGAGATGCGGATCGGGGAGCAGTTCTTC.

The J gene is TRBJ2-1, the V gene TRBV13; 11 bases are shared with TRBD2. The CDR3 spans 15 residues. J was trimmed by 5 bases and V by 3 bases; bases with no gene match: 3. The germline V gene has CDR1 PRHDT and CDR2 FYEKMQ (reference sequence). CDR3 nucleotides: TGTGCCAGCAGCTTGGGGACTAGCGGAGACAATGAGCAGTTCTTC. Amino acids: CASSLGTSGDNEQFF.

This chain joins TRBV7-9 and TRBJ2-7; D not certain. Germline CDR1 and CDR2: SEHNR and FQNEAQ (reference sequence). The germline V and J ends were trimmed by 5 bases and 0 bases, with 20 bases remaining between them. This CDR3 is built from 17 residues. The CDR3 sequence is CASSPTGRARVSYEQYF. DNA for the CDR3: TGTGCCAGCAGCCCTACCGGAAGGGCTAGAGTCTCCTACGAGCAGTACTTC. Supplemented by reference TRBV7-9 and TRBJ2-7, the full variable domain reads DTGVSQNPRHKITKRGQNVTFRCDPISEHNRLYWYRQTLGQGPEFLTYFQNEAQLEKSRLLSDRFSAERPKGSFSTLEIQRTEQGDSAMYLCASSPTGRARVSYEQYFGPGTRLTVT.

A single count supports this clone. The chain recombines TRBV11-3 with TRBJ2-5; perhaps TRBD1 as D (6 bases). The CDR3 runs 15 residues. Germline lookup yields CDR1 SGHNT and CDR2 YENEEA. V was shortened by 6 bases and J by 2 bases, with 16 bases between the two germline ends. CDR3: CASSQTGQQQETQYF. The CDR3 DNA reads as TGTGCCAGCAGTCAAACCGGACAGCAACAAGAGACCCAGTACTTC.

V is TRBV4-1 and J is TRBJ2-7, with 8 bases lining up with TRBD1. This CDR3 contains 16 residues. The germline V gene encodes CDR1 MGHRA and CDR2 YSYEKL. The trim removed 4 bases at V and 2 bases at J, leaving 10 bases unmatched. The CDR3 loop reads CASSLRWTGQTYEQYF. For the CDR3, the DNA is TGCGCCAGCAGCCTCCGATGGACAGGGCAAACCTACGAGCAGTACTTC.

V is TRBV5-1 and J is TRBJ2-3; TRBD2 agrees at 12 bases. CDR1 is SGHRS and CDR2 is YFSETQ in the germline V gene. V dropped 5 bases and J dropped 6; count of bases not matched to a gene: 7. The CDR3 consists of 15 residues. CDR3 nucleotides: TGCGCCAGCAGTAGGACTAGCGGGACGGGGGATACGCAGTATTTT. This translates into CASSRTSGTGDTQYF.

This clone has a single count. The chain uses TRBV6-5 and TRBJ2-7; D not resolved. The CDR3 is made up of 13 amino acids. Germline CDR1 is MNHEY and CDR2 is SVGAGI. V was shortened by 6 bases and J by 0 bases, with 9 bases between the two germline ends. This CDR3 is CASRGRGSYEQYF. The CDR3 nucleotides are TGTGCCAGCAGGGGCAGAGGCTCCTACGAGCAGTACTTC.

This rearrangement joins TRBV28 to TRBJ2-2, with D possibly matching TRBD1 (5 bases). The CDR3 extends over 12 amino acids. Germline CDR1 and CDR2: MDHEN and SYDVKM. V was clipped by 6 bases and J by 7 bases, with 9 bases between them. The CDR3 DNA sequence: TGTGCCAGCAGAATAGGGGTCGGGGAGCTGTTTTTT. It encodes CASRIGVGELFF.